The rows below give T cell receptor beta chains drawn from one sample of a study of immune cell composition in non-small cell lung cancer. Profiling relied on immunoSEQ multiplex PCR, and the TCRdb table lists in-frame clones only, not all of them. The sample consists of about 5,200 clones, 71% of them appearing once. Input material: lung tumor tissue. These receptors all stem from a human donor with non-small cell lung cancer. CDR3s include the opening cysteine and the closing phenylalanine or tryptophan. Fields, in order: J gene, D gene, clone size, V gene, CDR3 DNA, CDR3 protein. The D gene is left open where the match is weak. Some rows mark clone size as missing; the rest say once, few, many or name a class of expanded clone.

TRBJ1-1 TRBD1 once TRBV7-9 TGTGCCTGTGAGTCCCCCGACAGGGGGTACACTGAAGCTTTCTTT CACESPDRGYTEAFF
TRBJ2-5 . . TRBV19 TGTGCCAGTAGCCATGGACAGACGTACCAAGAGACCCAGTACTTC CASSHGQTYQETQYF
TRBJ2-4 . few TRBV7-2 TGTGCCAGCAGCTCCTGGACTGAGAAAAACATTCAGTACTTC CASSSWTEKNIQYF
TRBJ2-1 TRBD1 . TRBV19 TGTGCCAGTAGACCCGGGACAGGGTCTGTCAATGAGCAGTTCTTC CASRPGTGSVNEQFF
TRBJ1-4 . . TRBV6-6 TGTGCCAGCAGTTACGACAGTCCCCGCGCTAATGAAAAACTGTTTTTT CASSYDSPRANEKLFF
TRBJ2-1 TRBD2 . TRBV10-3 TGTGCCATCAGCGCCTCTAGCGGGCCTGGGGTCAATGAGCAGTTCTTC CAISASSGPGVNEQFF
TRBJ1-1 . . TRBV21-1 TGTGCCAGAGAGGGGGCGGGAACTGAAGCTTTCTTT CAREGAGTEAFF
TRBJ1-2 . . TRBV9 TGTGCCAGCAGCCCCAGGGAATATGGCTACACCTTC CASSPREYGYTF
TRBJ1-2 TRBD1 . TRBV27 TGTGCCAGCAGTCCCTTTCCGGGGACAGGGGAGGCCTATGGCTACACCTTC CASSPFPGTGEAYGYTF
TRBJ1-5 . . TRBV6-4 TGTGCCAGCAGTCCCGAGAGCAATCAGCCCCAGCATTTT CASSPESNQPQHF
TRBJ2-1 TRBD2 once TRBV5-4 TGTGCCAGCAGCTCGGCCTCTGGGACTAGCGGCTCCAATGAGCAGTTCTTC CASSSASGTSGSNEQFF
TRBJ2-7 . . TRBV7-4 TGTGCCAGCAGCTTAGCGGGGGACAATACCTGCGAGCAGTACTTC CASSLAGDNTCEQYF
TRBJ2-3 . . TRBV27 TGTGCCAGCAGTTTCGGTGGGAGGGGGTTTAGCACAGATACGCAGTATTTT CASSFGGRGFSTDTQYF
TRBJ2-1 . . TRBV9 TGTGCCAGCAGCGTAGCTACAGGGTACAATGAGCAGTTCTTC CASSVATGYNEQFF
TRBJ1-2 . . TRBV30 TGTGCCTGGACGGCGGCTTATTATGGCTACACCTTC CAWTAAYYGYTF